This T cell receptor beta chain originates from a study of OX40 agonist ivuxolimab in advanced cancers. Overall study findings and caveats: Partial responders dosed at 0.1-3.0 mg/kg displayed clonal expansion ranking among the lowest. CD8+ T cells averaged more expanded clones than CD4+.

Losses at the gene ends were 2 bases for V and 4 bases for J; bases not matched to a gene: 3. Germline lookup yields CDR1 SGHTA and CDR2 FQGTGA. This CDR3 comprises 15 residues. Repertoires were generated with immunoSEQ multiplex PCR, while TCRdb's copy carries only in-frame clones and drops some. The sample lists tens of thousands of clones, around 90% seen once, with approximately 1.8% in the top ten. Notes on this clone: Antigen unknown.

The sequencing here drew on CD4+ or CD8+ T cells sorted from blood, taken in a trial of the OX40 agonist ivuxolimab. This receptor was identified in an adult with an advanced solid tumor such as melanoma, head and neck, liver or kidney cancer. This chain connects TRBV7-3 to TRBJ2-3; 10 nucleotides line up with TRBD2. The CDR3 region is CASSLLAGVSDTQYF. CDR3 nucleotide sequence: TGTGCCAGCAGCTTACTAGCGGGAGTGTCAGATACGCAGTATTTT. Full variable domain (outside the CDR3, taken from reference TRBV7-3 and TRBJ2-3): GAGVSQTPSNKVTEKGKYVELRCDPISGHTALYWYRQSLGQGPEFLIYFQGTGAADDSGLPNDRFFAVRPEGSVSTLKIQRTERGDSAVYLCASSLLAGVSDTQYFGPGTRLTVL.